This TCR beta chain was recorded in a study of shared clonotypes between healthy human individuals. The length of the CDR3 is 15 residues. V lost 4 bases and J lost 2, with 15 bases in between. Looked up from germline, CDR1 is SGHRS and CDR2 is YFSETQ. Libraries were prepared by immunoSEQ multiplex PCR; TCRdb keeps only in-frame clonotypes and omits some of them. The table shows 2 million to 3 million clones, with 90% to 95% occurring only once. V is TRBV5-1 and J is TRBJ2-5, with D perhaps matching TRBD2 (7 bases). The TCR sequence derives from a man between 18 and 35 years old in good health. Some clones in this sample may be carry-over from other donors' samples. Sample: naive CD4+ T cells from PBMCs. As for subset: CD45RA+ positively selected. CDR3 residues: CASSRGDTRQETQYF. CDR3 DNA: TGCGCCAGCAGCCGGGGGGACACCAGACAAGAGACCCAGTACTTC. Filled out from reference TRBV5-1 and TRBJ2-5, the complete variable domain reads KAGVTQTPRYLIKTRGQQVTLSCSPISGHRSVSWYQQTPGQGLQFLFEYFSETQRNKGNFPGRFSGRQFSNSRSEMNVSTLELGDSALYLCASSRGDTRQETQYFGPGTRLLVL.